Shown below are 30 T cell receptor beta chains from a single sample sequenced in a study of T-cell reconstitution after alpha-beta-depleted transplantation in children. Construction of the TCRbeta library involved unique molecular identifiers. From the PCR reads, TCRdb called clonotypes with MiXCR, one entry per CDR3 protein. Among 110,000 or so distinct CDR3 sequences listed, 5% to 8% were seen once. The sequencing used PBMCs, mostly from graft donor cells, collected 360 days after TCRalphabeta/CD19-depleted stem cell transplant. The origin of the receptors is a male patient between 2 and 10 years old who had a stem cell transplant for acute lymphoblastic leukemia, so the T cells may come from the graft donor.

Many counts were recorded for this clonotype. The chain combines TRBV12-3 or TRBV12-4 with TRBJ1-3; D is unresolved. The CDR3 covers 14 residues. Trimming left V 7 bases short and J 1 base short, with 11 bases between. CDR3 DNA: TGTGCCAGCATCCATAGGGAGTCTGGAAACACCATATATTTT. Protein sequence: CASIHRESGNTIYF.

This clonotype was recorded many times. V is TRBV15 and J is TRBJ2-3; D might be TRBD1 (6 bases). This CDR3 comprises 14 residues. Trimming took off 0 bases at V and 5 bases at J, with 9 bases between the two ends. Germline CDR1 is LNHNV and CDR2 is YYDKDF (reference sequence). CDR3 sequence reads: CATSREGGGDTQYF. DNA for the CDR3: TGTGCCACCAGCAGAGAAGGGGGTGGAGATACGCAGTATTTT.

This clonotype was detected a few times. The chain links TRBV4-2 to TRBJ2-2, with D tentatively TRBD1 (7 bases). CDR1 and CDR2 from the germline V gene are LGHNA and YNFKEQ. The CDR3 has 20 residues. V was cut by 1 base and J by 12 bases, with 33 bases left in between. The CDR3 loop reads CASSQGRAGGQRPGKSQLFF. CDR3 coding DNA: TGTGCCAGCAGCCAAGGGAGGGCTGGGGGACAGCGCCCGGGGAAGTCCCAGCTGTTTTTT.

The chain joins TRBV5-1 to TRBJ2-3; D ambiguous. The CDR3 spans 16 residues. CDR1 is SGHRS and CDR2 is YFSETQ in the germline V gene. Trimming removed 4 bases from V and 0 bases from J, with 15 bases in between. CDR3: CASSLPERASTDTQYF. CDR3 coding DNA: TGCGCCAGCAGCCTCCCGGAAAGGGCAAGCACAGATACGCAGTATTTT.

The chain has TRBV6-5 and TRBJ2-7; D possibly corresponds to TRBD1 (7 bases). V was clipped by 4 bases and J by 3 bases, with 13 bases between them. CDR1 is MNHEY and CDR2 is SVGAGI in the germline V gene. The CDR3 runs to 14 residues. CDR3 sequence (DNA): TGTGCCAGCAGTTGGACAGGACTACACTACGAGCAGTACTTC. This codes for CASSWTGLHYEQYF.

This clonotype came up many times. The chain combines TRBV27 with TRBJ1-5; 10 bases fit TRBD1. Germline-derived CDR1 and CDR2 are MNHEY and SMNVEV (reference sequence). After removal of 8 bases from V and 2 bases from J, the junction contained 3 bases not matched to a gene. The CDR3 is 14 residues long. CDR3 nucleotides: TGTGCCAGCTGGGGGACAGGGGGCAATCAGCCCCAGCATTTT. This gives the protein CASWGTGGNQPQHF.

This clonotype has ten or more counts. The J gene is TRBJ1-2, the V gene TRBV4-2, with D unresolved. CDR1 and CDR2 (germline): LGHNA, YNFKEQ. CDR3 size: 14 residues. The germline V and J ends were trimmed by 1 base and 4 bases, with 10 bases remaining between them. The CDR3 nucleotides are TGTGCCAGCAGCCAAGCAGGAGGAGGCTATGGCTACACCTTC. Protein: CASSQAGGGYGYTF.

This clonotype was detected many times. The V gene is TRBV27, the J gene TRBJ2-2, with unresolved D. Germline CDR1 is MNHEY and CDR2 is SMNVEV (reference sequence). The CDR3 has 13 amino acids. Trimming shortened V by 2 bases and J by 6 bases, and 7 bases separated the two germline ends. The CDR3 nucleotides are TGTGCCAGCAGTTTACTGGACGCCGGGGAGCTGTTTTTT. Translating gives CASSLLDAGELFF.

The table lists this clonotype with many counts. The V and J genes are TRBV28 and TRBJ2-7; perhaps TRBD2 as D (5 bases). Germline V gene lookup returns CDR1 MDHEN and CDR2 SYDVKM. The CDR3 covers 16 residues. Trimming took 4 bases from V and 7 from J, leaving 23 bases between them. CDR3 sequence (DNA): TGTGCCAGCAGTTCCCTTTATATCCGGGGATCGGAGGAGCAGTACTTC. As protein: CASSSLYIRGSEEQYF.

For this clonotype: A read error is possible here, since a much larger clone lies one base away. The rearrangement joins TRBV6-2 or TRBV6-3 to TRBJ1-4; tentative D call: TRBD1 (6 bases). V was shortened by 6 bases and J by 4 bases, with 30 bases between the two germline ends. The CDR3 runs 20 residues. Germline lookup yields CDR1 MNHEY and CDR2 SVGEGT. The CDR3 loop is CASRRGTLPSHPTINEKLFF. CDR3 in DNA: TGTGCCAGCAGGCGCGGGACACTCCCTTCACACCCTACAATTAATGAAAAACTGTTTTTT.

The chain employs TRBV2 and TRBJ2-7, with D possibly being TRBD2 (5 bases). The CDR3 contains 12 residues. Trimming pared 7 bases from V and 5 bases from J, leaving 12 bases between. Germline assignment: CDR1 SNHLY and CDR2 FYNNEI. This CDR3 is CASMRRRDEQYF. The CDR3 nucleotides are TGTGCCAGCATGAGGCGGCGGGACGAGCAGTACTTC.

The sample holds a few counts of this clonotype. The rearrangement uses TRBV11-2 and TRBJ2-1, with TRBD1 matching over 8 bases. Germline-derived CDR1 and CDR2 are SGHAT and FQNNGV. The CDR3 consists of 15 residues. J lost 7 bases, V lost 0 bases, and 5 bases had no gene match. The CDR3 coding sequence is TGTGCCAGCAGCTTAGATTGGAACAGGGGGAATGAGCAGTTCTTC. Its protein product is CASSLDWNRGNEQFF. The entire variable domain, with the rest obtained from reference TRBV11-2 and TRBJ2-1, is as follows: EAGVAQSPRYKIIEKRQSVAFWCNPISGHATLYWYQQILGQGPKLLIQFQNNGVVDDSQLPKDRFSAERLKGVDSTLKIQPAKLEDSAVYLCASSLDWNRGNEQFFGPGTRLTVL.

V usage is TRBV7-9 and J usage is TRBJ1-3; no definite D call. Trimming shortened V by 6 bases and J by 0 bases, and 15 bases separated the two germline ends. The CDR3 covers 16 residues. The germline gives CDR1 SEHNR, CDR2 FQNEAQ (reference sequence). Here the CDR3 DNA reads TGTGCCAGCAGTTCCAAACGAGAAGCCTCTGGAAACACCATATATTTT. It specifies CASSSKREASGNTIYF.

V and J are TRBV6-2 or TRBV6-3 and TRBJ2-7, with D tentatively TRBD1 or TRBD2 (5 bases each). Germline V gives CDR1 MNHEY, CDR2 SVGEGT. The V end lost 8 bases, the J end lost 2 bases, and 16 bases lay between the germline ends. The CDR3 is 14 amino acids. CDR3 residues: CASGGEFYPYEQYF. The DNA of the CDR3 is TGTGCCAGCGGGGGAGAATTTTACCCCTACGAGCAGTACTTC.

This clonotype was counted many times. The chain carries TRBV29-1 and TRBJ2-7; 7 bases align to TRBD2. The germline gives CDR1 SQVTM, CDR2 ANQGSEA. Trimming removed 6 bases from V and 1 base from J; junction bases left unmatched: 6. The CDR3 sequence is 13 residues long. The CDR3 loop is CSVSREWSYEQYF. The CDR3 DNA follows: TGCAGCGTCTCGCGGGAGTGGTCCTACGAGCAGTACTTC.

This clonotype was recorded many times. The chain recombines TRBV12-3 or TRBV12-4 with TRBJ2-3; D unclear. Trimming removed 2 bases from V and 3 bases from J, with 15 bases in between. CDR3 length: 16 amino acids. The CDR3 DNA is TGTGCCAGCAGTTTATTTTGGGGTGGGGAAACAGATACGCAGTATTTT. It specifies CASSLFWGGETDTQYF.

This clonotype was seen more than once but under ten times. The rearrangement joins TRBV5-1 to TRBJ2-1; no clear D gene. The CDR3 is made up of 13 amino acids. Looked up from germline, CDR1 is SGHRS and CDR2 is YFSETQ. Trimming took 2 bases from V and 5 from J, leaving 8 bases between them. The CDR3 loop is CASSLRLDNEQFF. The DNA of the CDR3 is TGCGCCAGCAGCTTAAGGCTAGACAATGAGCAGTTCTTC.

This clonotype was picked up many times. The chain joins TRBV9 to TRBJ2-5; 12 bases are shared with TRBD1. Germline V CDR1 and CDR2: SGDLS, YYNGEE. Trimming removed 3 bases from V and 5 bases from J; junction bases left unmatched: 5. This CDR3 region has 15 residues. CDR3 amino acids: CASSAGTGGWETQYF. Here the CDR3 DNA reads TGTGCCAGCAGCGCCGGGACAGGGGGCTGGGAGACCCAGTACTTC.

This clonotype was seen many times. The gene calls are TRBV5-1 and TRBJ1-1; D unresolved. Looked up from germline, CDR1 is SGHRS and CDR2 is YFSETQ. The CDR3 contains 15 residues. V was shortened by 0 bases and J by 1 base, with 10 bases between the two germline ends. The CDR3 spells CASSLDILGNTEAFF. For the CDR3, the DNA is TGCGCCAGCAGCTTGGACATATTGGGGAACACTGAAGCTTTCTTT.

This clonotype was seen at least ten times. This chain uses TRBV2 with TRBJ2-5; 8 nucleotides align to TRBD1. The V segment lost 11 bases and the J segment 2 bases; nucleotides outside the gene matches: 1. Germline CDR1 and CDR2: SNHLY and FYNNEI. The CDR3 totals 11 residues. The CDR3 loop reads CADRGQETQYF. The CDR3 nucleotides read TGTGCCGACAGGGGACAAGAGACCCAGTACTTC.

This clonotype was found many times. The chain links TRBV7-3 to TRBJ2-3; D might be TRBD2 (5 bases). V was clipped by 6 bases and J by 0 bases, with 13 bases between them. The germline CDR1 and CDR2 sequences are SGHTA and FQGTGA. This CDR3 comprises 15 residues. As DNA, the CDR3 is TGTGCCAGCAGAGGCGGGCCTACTAGCACAGATACGCAGTATTTT. Encoded protein: CASRGGPTSTDTQYF.

This clonotype was counted only a few times. V usage is TRBV4-2 and J usage is TRBJ1-4; TRBD1 is a possible D gene (5 bases). Trimming removed 6 bases from V and 4 bases from J, with 12 bases in between. The length of the CDR3 is 14 residues. Looked up from germline, CDR1 is LGHNA and CDR2 is YNFKEQ. CDR3 sequence: CASRGRSSNEKLFF. DNA of the CDR3: TGTGCCAGCAGGGGACGGTCCAGTAATGAAAAACTGTTTTTT.

The rearrangement joins TRBV6-1 to TRBJ2-1, with D perhaps matching TRBD2 (6 bases). V was shortened by 5 bases and J by 2 bases, with 16 bases between the two germline ends. This CDR3 spans 16 amino acids. Germline CDR1 reads MNHNS; CDR2 reads SASEGT. In DNA form, the CDR3 reads TGTGCCAGCAGTCTAGAGCGGGCCTACCCCTACAATGAGCAGTTCTTC. This encodes CASSLERAYPYNEQFF.

The rearrangement uses TRBV6-5 and TRBJ2-7; D possibly corresponds to TRBD2 (6 bases). The V end was cut by 4 bases, the J end by 5 bases, with 6 bases between. The germline V gene encodes CDR1 MNHEY and CDR2 SVGAGI. This CDR3 has 11 residues. CDR3 nucleotides: TGTGCCAGCAGTTGGGGGGACGAGCAGTACTTC. It specifies CASSWGDEQYF.

A note on this clonotype: A read error may explain this, as a much larger clone is one base away. This chain links TRBV4-3 with TRBJ2-7; D perhaps matches TRBD1 (6 bases). This CDR3 has 15 residues. CDR1 and CDR2 from the germline V gene are LGHNA and YSLEER. Trimming stripped 5 bases from V and 5 bases from J, with 19 bases between. CDR3: CASSTMRQAFDEQYF. Here the CDR3 DNA reads TGCGCCAGCAGCACGATGAGACAGGCCTTCGACGAGCAGTACTTC.

Ten or more counts support this clonotype. In nucleotides, the CDR3 is TGTGCCAGCAGCCCGGGACGGTCGACCGGGGAGCTGTTTTTT. It is translated as CASSPGRSTGELFF. The chain is built from TRBV7-4 and TRBJ2-2; either TRBD1 or TRBD2 may fit D (5 bases each). This CDR3 contains 14 residues. CDR1 and CDR2 from the germline V gene are SGHVT and SQSDAQ. Trimming took 5 bases from V and 5 from J, leaving 12 bases between them. The full variable domain, its missing parts supplied by reference TRBV7-4 and TRBJ2-2, is GAGVSQSPRYKVAKRGRDVALRCDSISGHVTLYWYRQTLGQGSEVLTYSQSDAQRDKSGRPSGRFSAERPERSVSTLKIQRTEQGDSAVYLCASSPGRSTGELFFGEGSRLTVL.

This clonotype was recorded at least ten times. The V gene is TRBV5-1, the J gene TRBJ1-1, with TRBD1 identical over 9 bases. CDR1 and CDR2 (germline): SGHRS, YFSETQ. This CDR3 contains 16 residues. J was trimmed by 1 base and V by 0 bases; bases with no gene match: 4. The CDR3 bases are TGCGCCAGCAGCTTGGGGGGACAGGGCCCGAACACTGAAGCTTTCTTT. This translates into CASSLGGQGPNTEAFF.

This clonotype occurred many times. A read error may produce the germline difference seen at one junction end. The chain links TRBV7-7 to TRBJ2-7; either TRBD1 or TRBD2 may fit D (5 bases each). Per germline, CDR1 SSHAT and CDR2 FNYEAQ (reference sequence). The CDR3 spans 13 residues. The CDR3 sequence is CASSLGDGFEQYF. Here the CDR3 DNA reads TGTGCTAGCAGCTTAGGGGACGGGTTTGAGCAGTACTTC. Drawing the rest from reference TRBV7-7 and TRBJ2-7, the complete variable domain is GAGVSQSPRYKVTKRGQDVTLRCDPISSHATLYWYQQALGQGPEFLTYFNYEAQPDKSGLPSDRFSAERPEGSISTLTIQRTEQRDSAMYRCASSLGDGFEQYFGPGTRLTVT.

This clonotype was seen a few times. This chain joins TRBV6-1 and TRBJ1-5; D is ambiguous. V lost 1 base to trimming and J lost 2 bases, with 12 bases between them. CDR3 size: 16 residues. In germline, CDR1 is MNHNS, CDR2 SASEGT. The CDR3 sequence is CASSEGRHRGNQPQHF. CDR3 coding DNA: TGTGCCAGCAGTGAAGGGCGACATAGGGGCAATCAGCCCCAGCATTTT.

At least ten counts were recorded for this clonotype. The gene calls are TRBV28 and TRBJ2-1, with D perhaps matching TRBD1 or TRBD2 (5 bases each). The V and J ends lost 1 base and 2 bases respectively, with 15 bases between them. The CDR3 has 17 amino acids. Germline V gene sequence: CDR1 MDHEN, CDR2 SYDVKM. The CDR3 loop reads CASSLFIGAETYNEQFF. The CDR3 DNA reads as TGTGCCAGCAGTTTATTTATCGGGGCGGAGACCTACAATGAGCAGTTCTTC.